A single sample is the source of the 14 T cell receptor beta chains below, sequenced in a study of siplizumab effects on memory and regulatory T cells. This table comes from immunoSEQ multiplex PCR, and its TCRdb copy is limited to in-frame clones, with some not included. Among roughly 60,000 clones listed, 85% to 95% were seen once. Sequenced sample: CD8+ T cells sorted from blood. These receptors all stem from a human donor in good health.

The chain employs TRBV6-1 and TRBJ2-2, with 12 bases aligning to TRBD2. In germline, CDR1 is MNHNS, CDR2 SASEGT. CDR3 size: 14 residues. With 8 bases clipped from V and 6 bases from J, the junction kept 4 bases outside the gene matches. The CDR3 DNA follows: TGTGCCAGCGGACTAGCGGGAATCTCCGGGGAGCTGTTTTTT. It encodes CASGLAGISGELFF.

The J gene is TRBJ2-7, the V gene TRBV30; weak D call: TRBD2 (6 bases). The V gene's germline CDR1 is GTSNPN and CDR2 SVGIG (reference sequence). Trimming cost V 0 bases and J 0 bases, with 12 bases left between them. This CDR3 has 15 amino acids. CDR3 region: CAWSVSRESSYEQYF. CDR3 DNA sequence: TGTGCCTGGAGTGTATCACGGGAGAGCTCCTACGAGCAGTACTTC. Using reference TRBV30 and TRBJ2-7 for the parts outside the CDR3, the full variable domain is SQTIHQWPATLVQPVGSPLSLECTVEGTSNPNLYWYRQAAGRGLQLLFYSVGIGQISSEVPQNLSASRPQDRQFILSSKKLLLSDSGFYLCAWSVSRESSYEQYFGPGTRLTVT.

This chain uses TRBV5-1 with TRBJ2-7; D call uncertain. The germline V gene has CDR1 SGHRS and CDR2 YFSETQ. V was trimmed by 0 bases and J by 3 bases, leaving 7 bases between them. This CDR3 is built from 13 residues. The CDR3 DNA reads TGCGCCAGCAGCTTGGAGGTAGACTACGAGCAGTACTTC. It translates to CASSLEVDYEQYF.

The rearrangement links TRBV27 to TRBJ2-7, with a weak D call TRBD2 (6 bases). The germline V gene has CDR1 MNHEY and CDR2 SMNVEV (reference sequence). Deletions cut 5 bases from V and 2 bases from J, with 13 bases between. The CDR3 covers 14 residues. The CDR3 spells CASSLTEGPYEQYF. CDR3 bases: TGTGCCAGCAGTCTAACGGAGGGCCCCTACGAGCAGTACTTC.

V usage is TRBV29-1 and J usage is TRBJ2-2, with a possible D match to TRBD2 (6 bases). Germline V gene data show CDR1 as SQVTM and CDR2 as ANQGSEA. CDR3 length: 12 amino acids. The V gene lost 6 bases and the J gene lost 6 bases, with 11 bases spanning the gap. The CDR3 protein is CSVVGGAGELFF. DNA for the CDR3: TGCAGCGTGGTCGGAGGGGCCGGGGAGCTGTTTTTT.

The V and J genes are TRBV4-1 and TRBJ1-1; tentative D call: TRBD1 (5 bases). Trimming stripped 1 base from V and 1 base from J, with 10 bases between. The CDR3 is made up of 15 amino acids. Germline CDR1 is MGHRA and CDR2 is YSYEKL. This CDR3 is CASSQAGRSNTEAFF. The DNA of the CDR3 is TGCGCCAGCAGCCAAGCGGGACGGTCGAACACTGAAGCTTTCTTT.

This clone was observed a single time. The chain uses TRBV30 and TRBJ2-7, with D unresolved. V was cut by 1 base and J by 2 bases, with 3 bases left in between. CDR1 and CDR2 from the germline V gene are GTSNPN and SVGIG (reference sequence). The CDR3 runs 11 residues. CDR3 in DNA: TGTGCCTGGAGTGATCCCTACGAGCAGTACTTC. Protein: CAWSDPYEQYF.

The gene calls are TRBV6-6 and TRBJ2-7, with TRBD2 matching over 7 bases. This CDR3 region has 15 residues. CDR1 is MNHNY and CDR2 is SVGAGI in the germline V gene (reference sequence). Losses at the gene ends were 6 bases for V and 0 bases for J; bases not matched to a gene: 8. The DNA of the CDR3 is TGTGCCAGCAGCGAGCCCGGGACTACCTCCTACGAGCAGTACTTC. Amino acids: CASSEPGTTSYEQYF.

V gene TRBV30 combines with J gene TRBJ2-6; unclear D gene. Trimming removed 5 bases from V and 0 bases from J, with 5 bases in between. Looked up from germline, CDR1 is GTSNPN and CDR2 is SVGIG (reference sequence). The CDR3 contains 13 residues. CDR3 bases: TGTGCCTGGGAGGACTCTGGGGCCAACGTCCTGACTTTC. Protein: CAWEDSGANVLTF.

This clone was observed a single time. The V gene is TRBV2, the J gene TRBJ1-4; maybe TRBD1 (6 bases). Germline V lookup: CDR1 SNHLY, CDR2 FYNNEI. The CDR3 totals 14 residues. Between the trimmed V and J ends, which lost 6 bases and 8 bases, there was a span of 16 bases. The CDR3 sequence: CASRWTQGLEKLFF. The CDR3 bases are TGTGCCAGCAGATGGACTCAGGGGCTAGAAAAACTGTTTTTT.

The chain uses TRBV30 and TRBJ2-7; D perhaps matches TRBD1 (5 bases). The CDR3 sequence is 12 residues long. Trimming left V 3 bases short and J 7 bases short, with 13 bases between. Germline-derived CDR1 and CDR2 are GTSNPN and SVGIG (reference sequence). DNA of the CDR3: TGTGCCTGGAGATATCAGGGTTGGGAGCAGTACTTC. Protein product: CAWRYQGWEQYF.

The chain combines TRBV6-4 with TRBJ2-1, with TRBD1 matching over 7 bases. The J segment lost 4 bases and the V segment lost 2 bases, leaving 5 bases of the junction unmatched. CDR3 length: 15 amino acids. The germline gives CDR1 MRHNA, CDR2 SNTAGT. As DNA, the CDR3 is TGTGCCAGCAGTGACGGATTGGGACAGTACAATGAGCAGTTCTTC. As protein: CASSDGLGQYNEQFF.

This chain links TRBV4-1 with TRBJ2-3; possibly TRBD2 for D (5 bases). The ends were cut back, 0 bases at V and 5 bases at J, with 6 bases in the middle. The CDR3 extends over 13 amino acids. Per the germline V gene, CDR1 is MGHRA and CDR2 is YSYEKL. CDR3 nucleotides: TGCGCCAGCAGCCAAGACGCGGGAGATACGCAGTATTTT. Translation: CASSQDAGDTQYF.

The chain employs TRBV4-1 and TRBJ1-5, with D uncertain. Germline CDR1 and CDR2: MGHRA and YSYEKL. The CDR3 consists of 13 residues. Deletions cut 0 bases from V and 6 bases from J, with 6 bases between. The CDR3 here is CASSQEEGQPQHF. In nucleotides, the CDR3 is TGCGCCAGCAGCCAAGAAGAGGGTCAGCCCCAGCATTTT.